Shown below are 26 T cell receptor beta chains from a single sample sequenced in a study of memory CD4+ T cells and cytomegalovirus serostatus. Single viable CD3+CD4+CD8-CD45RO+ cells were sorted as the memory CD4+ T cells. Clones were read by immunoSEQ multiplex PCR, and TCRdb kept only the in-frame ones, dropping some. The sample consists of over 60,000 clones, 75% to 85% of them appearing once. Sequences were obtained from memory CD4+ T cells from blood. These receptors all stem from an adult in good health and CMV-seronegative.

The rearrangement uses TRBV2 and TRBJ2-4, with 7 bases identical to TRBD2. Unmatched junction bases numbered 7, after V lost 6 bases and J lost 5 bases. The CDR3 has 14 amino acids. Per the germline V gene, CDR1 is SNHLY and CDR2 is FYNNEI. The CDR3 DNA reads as TGTGCCAGCAGGCTTGGTCTAGCGGAAAACATTCAGTACTTC. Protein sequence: CASRLGLAENIQYF. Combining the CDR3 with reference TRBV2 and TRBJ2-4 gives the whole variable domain EPEVTQTPSHQVTQMGQEVILRCVPISNHLYFYWYRQILGQKVEFLVSFYNNEISEKSEIFDDQFSVERPDGSNFTLKIRSTKLEDSAMYFCASRLGLAENIQYFGAGTRLSVL.

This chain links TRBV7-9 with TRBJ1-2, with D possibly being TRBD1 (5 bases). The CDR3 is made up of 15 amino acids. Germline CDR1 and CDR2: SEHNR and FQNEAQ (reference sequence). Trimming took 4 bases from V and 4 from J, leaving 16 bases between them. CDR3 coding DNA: TGTGCCAGCAGCTCAAGCCAGGGTGCGGGCTATGGCTACACCTTC. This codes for CASSSSQGAGYGYTF.

This chain's CDR3 is CASSQATGWSYEQYF. Written as DNA, the CDR3 is TGTGCCAGCAGCCAAGCGACAGGGTGGAGCTACGAGCAGTACTTC. J is TRBJ2-7 and V is TRBV7-6, with 7 bases lining up with TRBD1. V gave up 5 bases and J gave up 3 bases; unmatched junction bases: 10. Per the germline V gene, CDR1 is SGHVS and CDR2 is FNYEAQ. CDR3 size: 15 residues.

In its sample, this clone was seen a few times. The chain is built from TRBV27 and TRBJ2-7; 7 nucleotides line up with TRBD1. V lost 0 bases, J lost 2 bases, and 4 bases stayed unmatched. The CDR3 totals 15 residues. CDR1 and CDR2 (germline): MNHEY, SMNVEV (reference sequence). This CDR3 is CASSLSGTAAYEQYF. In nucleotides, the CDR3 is TGTGCCAGCAGTTTATCCGGGACAGCTGCCTACGAGCAGTACTTC.

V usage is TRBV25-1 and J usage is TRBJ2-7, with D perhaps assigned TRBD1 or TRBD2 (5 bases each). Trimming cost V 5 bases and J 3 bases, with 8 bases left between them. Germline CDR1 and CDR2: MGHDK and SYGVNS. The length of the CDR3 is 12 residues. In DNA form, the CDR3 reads TGTGCCAGCAGTTTGAGGGGCTACGAGCAGTACTTC. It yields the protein CASSLRGYEQYF.

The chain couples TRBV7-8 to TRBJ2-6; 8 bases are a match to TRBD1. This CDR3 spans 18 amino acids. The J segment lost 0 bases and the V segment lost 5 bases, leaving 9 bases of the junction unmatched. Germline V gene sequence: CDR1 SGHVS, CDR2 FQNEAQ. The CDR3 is CASSLRDRTFSGANVLTF. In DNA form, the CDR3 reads TGTGCCAGCAGCCTGAGGGACAGGACCTTCTCTGGGGCCAACGTCCTGACTTTC. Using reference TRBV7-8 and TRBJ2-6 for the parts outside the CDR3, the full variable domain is GAGVSQSPRYKVAKRGQDVALRCDPISGHVSLFWYQQALGQGPEFLTYFQNEAQLDKSGLPSDRFFAERPEGSVSTLKIQRTQQEDSAVYLCASSLRDRTFSGANVLTFGAGSRLTVL.

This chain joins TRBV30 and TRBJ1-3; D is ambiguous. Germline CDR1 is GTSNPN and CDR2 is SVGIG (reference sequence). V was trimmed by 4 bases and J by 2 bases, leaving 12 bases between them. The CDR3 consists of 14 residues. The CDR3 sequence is CAWTVGRAGNTIYF. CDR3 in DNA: TGTGCCTGGACGGTGGGGAGAGCTGGAAACACCATATATTTT.

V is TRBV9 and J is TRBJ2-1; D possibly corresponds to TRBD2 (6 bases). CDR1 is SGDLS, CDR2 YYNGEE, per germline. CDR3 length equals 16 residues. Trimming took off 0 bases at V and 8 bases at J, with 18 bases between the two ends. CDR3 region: CASSVDAAGSNYEQFF. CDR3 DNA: TGTGCCAGCAGCGTAGATGCCGCGGGGTCCAATTATGAGCAGTTCTTC.

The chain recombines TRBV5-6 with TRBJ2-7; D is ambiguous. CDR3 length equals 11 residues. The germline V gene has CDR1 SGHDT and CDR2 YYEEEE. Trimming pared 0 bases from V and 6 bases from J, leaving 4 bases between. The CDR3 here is CASSLAGEQYF. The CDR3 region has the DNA TGTGCCAGCAGCTTGGCTGGCGAGCAGTACTTC.

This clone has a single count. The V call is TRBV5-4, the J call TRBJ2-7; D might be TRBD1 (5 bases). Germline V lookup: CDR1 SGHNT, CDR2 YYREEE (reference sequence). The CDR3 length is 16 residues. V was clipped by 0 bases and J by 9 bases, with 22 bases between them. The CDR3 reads CASSLDRTPWSAGQYF. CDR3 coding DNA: TGTGCCAGCAGCTTGGATCGGACACCGTGGTCAGCCGGGCAGTACTTC.

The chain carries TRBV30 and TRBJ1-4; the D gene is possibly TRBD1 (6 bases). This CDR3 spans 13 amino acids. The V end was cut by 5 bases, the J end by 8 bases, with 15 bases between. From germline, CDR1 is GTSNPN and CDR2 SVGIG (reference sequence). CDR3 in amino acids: CAWSQGWVEKLFF. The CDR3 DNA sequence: TGTGCCTGGTCACAGGGTTGGGTGGAAAAACTGTTTTTT.

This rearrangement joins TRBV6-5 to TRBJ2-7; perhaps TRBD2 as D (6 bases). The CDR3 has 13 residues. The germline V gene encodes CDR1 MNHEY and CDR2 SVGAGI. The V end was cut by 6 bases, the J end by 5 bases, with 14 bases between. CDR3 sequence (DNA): TGTGCCAGCAGCGGGGACTTCCTTCACGAGCAGTACTTC. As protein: CASSGDFLHEQYF.

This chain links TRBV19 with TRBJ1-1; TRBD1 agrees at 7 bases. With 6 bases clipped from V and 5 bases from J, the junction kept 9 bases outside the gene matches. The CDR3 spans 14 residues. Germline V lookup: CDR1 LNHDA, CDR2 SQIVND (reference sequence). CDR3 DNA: TGTGCCAGTAGAGTGGGGGGGACAGCAACTGAAGCTTTCTTT. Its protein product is CASRVGGTATEAFF.

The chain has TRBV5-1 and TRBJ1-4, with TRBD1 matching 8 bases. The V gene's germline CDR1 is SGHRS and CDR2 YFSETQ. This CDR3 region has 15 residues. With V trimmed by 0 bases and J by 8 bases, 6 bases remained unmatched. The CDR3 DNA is TGCGCCAGCAGCTTGGGGGGACAGGTTCGGGAAAAACTGTTTTTT. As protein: CASSLGGQVREKLFF. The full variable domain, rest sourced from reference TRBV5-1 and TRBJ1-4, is KAGVTQTPRYLIKTRGQQVTLSCSPISGHRSVSWYQQTPGQGLQFLFEYFSETQRNKGNFPGRFSGRQFSNSRSEMNVSTLELGDSALYLCASSLGGQVREKLFFGSGTQLSVL.

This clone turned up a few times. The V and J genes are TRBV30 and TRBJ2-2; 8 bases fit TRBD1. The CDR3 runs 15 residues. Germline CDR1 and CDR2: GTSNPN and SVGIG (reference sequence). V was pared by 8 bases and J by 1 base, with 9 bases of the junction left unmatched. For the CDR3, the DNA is TGTGCCCGCACGCCCGGGACAGGGAACACCGGGGAGCTGTTTTTT. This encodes CARTPGTGNTGELFF. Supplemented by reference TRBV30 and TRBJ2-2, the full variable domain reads SQTIHQWPATLVQPVGSPLSLECTVEGTSNPNLYWYRQAAGRGLQLLFYSVGIGQISSEVPQNLSASRPQDRQFILSSKKLLLSDSGFYLCARTPGTGNTGELFFGEGSRLTVL.

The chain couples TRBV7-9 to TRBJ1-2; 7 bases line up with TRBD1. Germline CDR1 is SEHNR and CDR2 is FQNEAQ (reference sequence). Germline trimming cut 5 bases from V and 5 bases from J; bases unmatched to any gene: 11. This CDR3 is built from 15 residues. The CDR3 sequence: CASSVDLTGVYGYTF. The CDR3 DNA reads TGTGCCAGCAGCGTGGATCTCACAGGGGTGTATGGCTACACCTTC.

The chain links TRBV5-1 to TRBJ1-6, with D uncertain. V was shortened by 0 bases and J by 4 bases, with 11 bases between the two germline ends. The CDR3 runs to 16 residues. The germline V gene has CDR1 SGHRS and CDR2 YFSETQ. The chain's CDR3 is CASSLEGPTYNSPLHF. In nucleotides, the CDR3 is TGCGCCAGCAGCTTGGAGGGTCCTACTTATAATTCACCCCTCCACTTT. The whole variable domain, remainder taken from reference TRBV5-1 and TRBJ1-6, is KAGVTQTPRYLIKTRGQQVTLSCSPISGHRSVSWYQQTPGQGLQFLFEYFSETQRNKGNFPGRFSGRQFSNSRSEMNVSTLELGDSALYLCASSLEGPTYNSPLHFGNGTRLTVT.

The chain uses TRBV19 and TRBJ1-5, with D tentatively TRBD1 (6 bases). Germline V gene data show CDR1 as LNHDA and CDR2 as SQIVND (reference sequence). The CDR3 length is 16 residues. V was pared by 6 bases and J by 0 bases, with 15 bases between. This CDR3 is CASRDGGHYSNQPQHF. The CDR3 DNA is TGTGCCAGTAGGGATGGGGGGCATTATAGCAATCAGCCCCAGCATTTT. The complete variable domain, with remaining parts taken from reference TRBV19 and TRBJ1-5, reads DGGITQSPKYLFRKEGQNVTLSCEQNLNHDAMYWYRQDPGQGLRLIYYSQIVNDFQKGDIAEGYSVSREKKESFPLTVTSAQKNPTAFYLCASRDGGHYSNQPQHFGDGTRLSIL.

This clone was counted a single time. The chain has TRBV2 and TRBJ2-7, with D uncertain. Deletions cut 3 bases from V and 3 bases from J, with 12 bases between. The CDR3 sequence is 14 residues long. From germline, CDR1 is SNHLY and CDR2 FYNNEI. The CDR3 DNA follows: TGTGCCAGCAGTGAGTTAGGGTCGAACTACGAGCAGTACTTC. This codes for CASSELGSNYEQYF.

The CDR3 coding sequence is TGTGCCAGCAGTGAAGGGGGGGTCAAGCGGAACACTGAAGCTTTCTTT. It is translated as CASSEGGVKRNTEAFF. V and J are TRBV2 and TRBJ1-1, with D perhaps matching TRBD1 (5 bases). With 1 base removed from V and 1 base from J, the gap between germline ends came to 13 bases. Germline V CDR1 and CDR2: SNHLY, FYNNEI. The CDR3 contains 16 residues.

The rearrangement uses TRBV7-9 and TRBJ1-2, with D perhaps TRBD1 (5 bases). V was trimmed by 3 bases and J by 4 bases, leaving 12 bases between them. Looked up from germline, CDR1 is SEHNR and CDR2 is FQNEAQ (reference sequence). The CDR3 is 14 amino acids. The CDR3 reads CASSFVGGSYGYTF. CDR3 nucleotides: TGTGCCAGCAGCTTCGTTGGGGGTTCCTATGGCTACACCTTC.

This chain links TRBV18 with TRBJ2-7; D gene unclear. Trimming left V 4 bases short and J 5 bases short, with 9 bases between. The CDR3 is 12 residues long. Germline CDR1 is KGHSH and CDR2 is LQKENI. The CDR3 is CASSLHSNEQYF. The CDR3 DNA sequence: TGTGCCAGCTCACTCCACAGTAACGAGCAGTACTTC.

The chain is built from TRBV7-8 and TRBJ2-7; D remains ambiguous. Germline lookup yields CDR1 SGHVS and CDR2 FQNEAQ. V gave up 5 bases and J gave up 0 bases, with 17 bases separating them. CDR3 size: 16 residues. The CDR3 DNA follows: TGTGCCAGCAGCGCACACCGGTCCTACGCCTCCTACGAGCAGTACTTC. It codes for CASSAHRSYASYEQYF.

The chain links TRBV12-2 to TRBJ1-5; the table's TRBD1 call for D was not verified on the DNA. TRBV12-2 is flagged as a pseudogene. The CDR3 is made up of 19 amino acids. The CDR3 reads CASRFPQSLGRHSNQPQHF. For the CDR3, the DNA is TGTGCAAGTCGCTTTCCCCAGAGTTTAGGCAGGCATAGCAATCAGCCCCAGCATTTT.

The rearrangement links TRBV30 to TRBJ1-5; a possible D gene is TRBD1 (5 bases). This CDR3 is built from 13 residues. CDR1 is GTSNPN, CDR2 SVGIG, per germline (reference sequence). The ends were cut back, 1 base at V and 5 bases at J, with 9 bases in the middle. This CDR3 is CAWSARGDQPQHF. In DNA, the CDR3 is TGTGCCTGGAGTGCCCGGGGCGATCAGCCCCAGCATTTT.

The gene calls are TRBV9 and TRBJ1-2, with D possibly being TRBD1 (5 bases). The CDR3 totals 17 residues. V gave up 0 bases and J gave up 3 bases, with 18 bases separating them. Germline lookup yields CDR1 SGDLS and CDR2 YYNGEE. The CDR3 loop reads CASSVDVGGGNYYGYTF. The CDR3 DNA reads TGTGCCAGCAGCGTAGATGTTGGGGGGGGGAACTACTATGGCTACACCTTC.